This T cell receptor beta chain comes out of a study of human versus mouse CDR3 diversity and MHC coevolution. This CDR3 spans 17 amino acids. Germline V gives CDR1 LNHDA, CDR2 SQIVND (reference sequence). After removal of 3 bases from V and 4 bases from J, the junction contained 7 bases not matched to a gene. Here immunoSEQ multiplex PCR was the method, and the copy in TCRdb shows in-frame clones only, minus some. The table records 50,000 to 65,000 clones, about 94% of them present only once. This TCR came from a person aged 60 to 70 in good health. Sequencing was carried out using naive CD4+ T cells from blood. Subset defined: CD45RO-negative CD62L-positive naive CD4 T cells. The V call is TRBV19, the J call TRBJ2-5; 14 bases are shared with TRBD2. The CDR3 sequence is CASSIGGTSGSSETQYF. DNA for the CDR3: TGTGCCAGTAGTATCGGAGGGACTAGCGGGAGCTCAGAGACCCAGTACTTC. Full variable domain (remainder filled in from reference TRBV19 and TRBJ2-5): DGGITQSPKYLFRKEGQNVTLSCEQNLNHDAMYWYRQDPGQGLRLIYYSQIVNDFQKGDIAEGYSVSREKKESFPLTVTSAQKNPTAFYLCASSIGGTSGSSETQYFGPGTRLLVL.